One and the same sample provided the 17 T cell receptor beta chains below, sequenced in a study of blood T cells in healthy people across ages. A second roughly 6 to 12 cycle PCR used barcoded and J-beta primers. TCRdb processed the 5' RACE reads anew with MiXCR; each CDR3 protein has one entry. Of hundreds of thousands of distinct CDR3 sequences listed, under 45% are singletons. Sequenced sample: blood. The receptors stem from a man between 60 and 75 years old in good health.

The rearrangement joins TRBV6-6 to TRBJ2-5, with a tentative D call TRBD1 (5 bases). This CDR3 region has 15 residues. The germline V gene has CDR1 MNHNY and CDR2 SVGAGI (reference sequence). With 2 bases removed from V and 4 bases from J, the gap between germline ends came to 14 bases. This chain's CDR3 is CASSYGPGPRETQYF. The CDR3, as DNA: TGTGCCAGCAGTTACGGACCAGGGCCGCGAGAGACCCAGTACTTC.

This chain links TRBV7-9 with TRBJ1-6; 9 bases line up with TRBD1. The germline V gene encodes CDR1 SEHNR and CDR2 FQNEAQ (reference sequence). J gave up 5 bases and V 3 bases, and 2 bases lay outside the gene matches. This CDR3 comprises 15 residues. CDR3 in DNA: TGTGCCAGCAGCTTGGACAGGGGAGATAATTCACCCCTCCACTTT. This encodes CASSLDRGDNSPLHF.

This clonotype was counted a few times. V gene TRBV4-1 combines with J gene TRBJ1-1; the D is unclear. V was pared by 6 bases and J by 1 base, with 3 bases between. The CDR3 consists of 11 residues. Germline V gene lookup returns CDR1 MGHRA and CDR2 YSYEKL. DNA of the CDR3: TGCGCCAGCAGACAGAACACTGAAGCTTTCTTT. It specifies CASRQNTEAFF.

This clonotype is a singleton in its sample. The chain is built from TRBV18 and TRBJ2-1; D gene uncertain. Germline CDR1 reads KGHSH; CDR2 reads LQKENI. V lost 7 bases and J 12 bases, leaving 19 bases between the germline ends. This CDR3 is built from 13 residues. The CDR3: CASFSSRPFGQFF. In DNA, the CDR3 is TGTGCCAGCTTCTCTTCACGACCGTTCGGGCAGTTCTTC. Full variable domain (rest looked up from reference TRBV18 and TRBJ2-1): NAGVMQNPRHLVRRRGQEARLRCSPMKGHSHVYWYRQLPEEGLKFMVYLQKENIIDESGMPKERFSAEFPKEGPSILRIQQVVRGDSAAYFCASFSSRPFGQFFGPGTRLTVL.

This chain joins TRBV29-1 and TRBJ1-5; the D gene is possibly TRBD1 (5 bases). V gave up 8 bases and J gave up 3 bases, with 14 bases separating them. Germline CDR1 and CDR2: SQVTM and ANQGSEA. This CDR3 has 13 residues. The CDR3 nucleotides read TGCAGCTCCTGGGCAGGGTTCAATCAGCCCCAGCATTTT. As protein: CSSWAGFNQPQHF.

This clonotype was detected a few times. It may be a read error: a sequence one base away is much more abundant. V is TRBV5-1 and J is TRBJ2-1, with 9 bases that match TRBD2. The J call may not be correct, given that the DNA end is closer to TRBJ2-7. Germline V gene data show CDR1 as SGHRS and CDR2 as YFSETQ. This CDR3 is built from 15 residues. The CDR3 nucleotides read TGCGCCAGCAGCTTGGGACTAGCGGCCTACAATGAGCAGTACTTC. As protein: CASSLGLAAYNEQYF.

This chain joins TRBV7-2 and TRBJ2-7; the match to TRBD2 covers 10 bases. CDR3 length equals 15 residues. Germline values: CDR1 SGHTA, CDR2 FQGNSA. V shed 4 bases and J 1 base; nucleotides not matched to a gene: 4. The CDR3 DNA is TGTGCCAGCAGCTCTAGCGGGGGTGTGTCCTACGAGCAGTACTTC. This gives the protein CASSSSGGVSYEQYF. Based on the CDR3 plus reference TRBV7-2 and TRBJ2-7, the full variable domain is GAGVSQSPSNKVTEKGKDVELRCDPISGHTALYWYRQSLGQGLEFLIYFQGNSAPDKSGLPSDRFSAERTGGSVSTLTIQRTQQEDSAVYLCASSSSGGVSYEQYFGPGTRLTVT.

The chain is built from TRBV7-2 and TRBJ1-6; D not resolved. V shed 5 bases and J shed 4 bases, with 12 bases lying between them. Germline CDR1 is SGHTA and CDR2 is FQGNSA. This CDR3 contains 15 residues. The CDR3 nucleotides read TGTGCCAGCAGCCGTCGGGAGAATTATAATTCACCCCTCCACTTT. This translates into CASSRRENYNSPLHF.

The genes are TRBV7-2 and TRBJ2-7; 7 nucleotides line up with TRBD2. The ends lost 5 bases at V and 0 bases at J; junction bases unmatched: 7. The germline V gene encodes CDR1 SGHTA and CDR2 FQGNSA. The CDR3 contains 15 residues. DNA for the CDR3: TGTGCCAGCAGCCTCAACGGCGGGGGCTCCTACGAGCAGTACTTC. Its protein product is CASSLNGGGSYEQYF.

The genes are TRBV6-2 or TRBV6-3 and TRBJ1-2, with D hard to call. Trimming left V 4 bases short and J 8 bases short, with 17 bases between. Germline CDR1 MNHEY, CDR2 SVGEGT. The CDR3 covers 14 residues. CDR3 protein: CASSFGITAGGYTF. CDR3 nucleotides: TGTGCCAGCAGTTTTGGCATTACGGCAGGAGGCTACACCTTC.

V is TRBV6-5 and J is TRBJ1-2; D might be TRBD1 (5 bases). V lost 11 bases to trimming and J lost 6 bases, with 13 bases between them. CDR1 MNHEY and CDR2 SVGAGI come from the germline V gene. This CDR3 region has 11 residues. CDR3 DNA sequence: TGTGCCTGTAACGGGGGGGATGGCTACACCTTC. Translation: CACNGGDGYTF.

The V and J genes are TRBV7-9 and TRBJ1-1, with 9 bases that match TRBD1. Germline assignment: CDR1 SEHNR and CDR2 FQNEAQ (reference sequence). The J segment lost 5 bases and the V segment lost 3 bases, leaving 7 bases of the junction unmatched. The CDR3 sequence is 15 residues long. CDR3 sequence reads: CASSLTGTGSTEAFF. The CDR3, as DNA: TGTGCCAGCAGCTTGACCGGGACAGGGAGTACTGAAGCTTTCTTT.

V gene TRBV4-3 combines with J gene TRBJ1-2; the D is unclear. The CDR3 spans 17 residues. V was clipped by 4 bases and J by 5 bases, with 23 bases between them. The V gene's germline CDR1 is LGHNA and CDR2 YSLEER. The CDR3 loop is CASSPCPRFPCLYGYTF. The DNA of the CDR3 is TGCGCCAGCAGCCCCTGCCCCCGGTTCCCCTGCCTATATGGCTACACCTTC.

This chain joins TRBV6-2 or TRBV6-3 and TRBJ1-2, with TRBD1 matching over 7 bases. The CDR3 sequence is 13 residues long. CDR1 and CDR2 from the germline V gene are MNHEY and SVGEGT. V lost 6 bases to trimming and J lost 4 bases; unmatched junction nucleotides: 5. The CDR3 sequence is CASRKTGSYGYTF. The CDR3 bases are TGTGCCAGCAGAAAGACAGGGTCCTATGGCTACACCTTC.

The chain employs TRBV7-2 and TRBJ2-4; D is perhaps TRBD1 (6 bases). Trimming took 5 bases from V and 2 from J, leaving 13 bases between them. Germline V gene data show CDR1 as SGHTA and CDR2 as FQGNSA. The CDR3 spans 15 residues. CDR3 nucleotides: TGTGCCAGCAGCACCCCCGGACAGACCAAAAACATTCAGTACTTC. Amino acid sequence: CASSTPGQTKNIQYF.

This clonotype appeared a few times. The J gene is TRBJ2-1, the V gene TRBV5-1; 9 positions agree with TRBD1. The CDR3 totals 15 residues. CDR1 is SGHRS, CDR2 YFSETQ, per germline. The junction had 6 bases not matched to a gene; V was cut back by 6 bases and J by 2 bases. The CDR3 loop reads CASKGGQGTYNEQFF. CDR3 DNA sequence: TGCGCCAGCAAGGGGGGACAGGGCACCTACAATGAGCAGTTCTTC.

This clonotype was seen more than once but under ten times. The V call is TRBV12-3 or TRBV12-4, the J call TRBJ2-5; maybe TRBD2 (5 bases). The CDR3 sequence is 12 residues long. V was pared by 5 bases and J by 11 bases, with 15 bases between. CDR3 nucleotides: TGTGCCAGCAGTCCCGAACCCGGGGAGCAGTACTTC. Translation: CASSPEPGEQYF.